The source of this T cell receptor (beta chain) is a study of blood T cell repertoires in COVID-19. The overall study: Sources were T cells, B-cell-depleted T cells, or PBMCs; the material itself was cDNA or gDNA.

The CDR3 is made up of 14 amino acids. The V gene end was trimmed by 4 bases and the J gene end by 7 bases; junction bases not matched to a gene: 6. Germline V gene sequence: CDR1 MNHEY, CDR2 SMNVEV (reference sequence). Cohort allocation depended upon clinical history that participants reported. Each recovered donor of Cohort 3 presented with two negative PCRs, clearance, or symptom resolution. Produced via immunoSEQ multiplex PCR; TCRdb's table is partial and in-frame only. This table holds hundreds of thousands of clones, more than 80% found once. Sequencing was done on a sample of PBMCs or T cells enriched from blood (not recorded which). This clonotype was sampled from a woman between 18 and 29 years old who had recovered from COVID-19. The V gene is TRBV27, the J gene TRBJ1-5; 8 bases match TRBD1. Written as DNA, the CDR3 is TGTGCCAGCAGTTCCGACAGGGGAGGGCAGCCCCAGCATTTT. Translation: CASSSDRGGQPQHF.